Listed here are 27 T cell receptor beta chains from one sample, sequenced in a study of blood T cell repertoires in COVID-19. Assay: immunoSEQ multiplex PCR; the TCRdb copy retains only in-frame clones and omits some. The data contain around 98,000 clones, around 72% of them singletons. Input material: peripheral blood. Source of these receptors: a man in his 70s with acute or convalescent COVID-19.

J is TRBJ1-2 and V is TRBV5-6, with 12 bases aligning to TRBD1. Germline V CDR1 and CDR2: SGHDT, YYEEEE. The V gene end was trimmed by 4 bases and the J gene end by 4 bases; junction bases not matched to a gene: 14. The CDR3 is made up of 18 amino acids. The DNA for the CDR3 is TGTGCCAGCAGCGCGACCGGGACAGGGGGCCCCTTTAGCTATGGCTACACCTTC. Its translation is CASSATGTGGPFSYGYTF.

The V gene is TRBV7-2, the J gene TRBJ1-3; TRBD1 matches 8 bases. The CDR3 is 14 residues long. Trimming took 4 bases from V and 7 from J; bases not matched to a gene: 6. Per the germline V gene, CDR1 is SGHTA and CDR2 is FQGNSA. The chain's CDR3 is CASSSGQAGNTIYF. In nucleotides, the CDR3 is TGTGCCAGCAGCTCGGGACAGGCCGGGAACACCATATATTTT.

This clone appeared a few times. The genes are TRBV5-1 and TRBJ1-2; 8 nucleotides match TRBD1. From germline, CDR1 is SGHRS and CDR2 YFSETQ. This CDR3 is built from 13 residues. V was clipped by 4 bases and J by 9 bases; unmatched bases: 8. The CDR3 sequence is CASSKDRVGSYTF. As DNA, the CDR3 is TGCGCCAGCAGCAAGGACAGGGTGGGAAGCTACACCTTC.

Only a few counts were recorded for this clone. This chain joins TRBV5-1 and TRBJ1-6, with 11 bases aligning to TRBD1. Germline V lookup: CDR1 SGHRS, CDR2 YFSETQ. The CDR3 sequence is 15 residues long. V gave up 4 bases and J gave up 5 bases; unmatched junction bases: 2. This CDR3 is CASSRTGGDNSPLHF. The CDR3 DNA reads as TGCGCCAGCAGCCGGACAGGGGGCGATAATTCACCCCTCCACTTT.

V is TRBV27 and J is TRBJ1-4; no clear D. This CDR3 is 13 amino acids long. Germline lookup yields CDR1 MNHEY and CDR2 SMNVEV (reference sequence). Between the trimmed V and J ends, which lost 4 bases and 8 bases, there was a span of 11 bases. CDR3 region: CASSYRLQEKLFF. The CDR3 nucleotides are TGTGCCAGCAGTTACCGGTTACAGGAAAAACTGTTTTTT. Full variable domain (rest looked up from reference TRBV27 and TRBJ1-4): EAQVTQNPRYLITVTGKKLTVTCSQNMNHEYMSWYRQDPGLGLRQIYYSMNVEVTDKGDVPEGYKVSRKEKRNFPLILESPSPNQTSLYFCASSYRLQEKLFFGSGTQLSVL.

This clone has a handful of counts. The chain joins TRBV5-1 to TRBJ2-1; 10 nucleotides agree with TRBD1. The junction had 9 bases not matched to a gene; V was cut back by 6 bases and J by 6 bases. Looked up from germline, CDR1 is SGHRS and CDR2 is YFSETQ. This CDR3 comprises 15 residues. The CDR3 here is CASTPPDRGTNEQFF. The CDR3 DNA is TGCGCCAGCACCCCCCCGGACAGGGGGACCAATGAGCAGTTCTTC.

The V and J genes are TRBV7-3 and TRBJ1-1; D not resolved. This CDR3 contains 14 residues. Germline loops: CDR1 SGHTA, CDR2 FQGTGA. V shed 3 bases and J shed 4 bases, with 12 bases lying between them. In DNA, the CDR3 is TGTGCCAGCAGCTTTAGTCCGGTCGGCACTGAAGCTTTCTTT. Protein: CASSFSPVGTEAFF.

The rearrangement links TRBV4-2 to TRBJ2-3; tentatively, D is TRBD2 (6 bases). The CDR3 length is 17 residues. Trimming removed 0 bases from V and 0 bases from J, with 13 bases in between. Germline V CDR1 and CDR2: LGHNA, YNFKEQ. The CDR3 sequence is CASSQEGQGGSTDTQYF. The CDR3, as DNA: TGTGCCAGCAGCCAAGAAGGGCAGGGAGGAAGCACAGATACGCAGTATTTT.

The chain uses TRBV5-1 and TRBJ2-7; the match to TRBD1 covers 8 bases. CDR3 length equals 13 residues. In germline, CDR1 is SGHRS, CDR2 YFSETQ. V shed 3 bases, J shed 6 bases, and the junction held 5 bases outside the gene matches. CDR3 nucleotide sequence: TGCGCCAGCAGCTCGGACACAGGGGGCGAGCAGTACTTC. Residues: CASSSDTGGEQYF.

This clone has a handful of counts. This chain joins TRBV7-8 and TRBJ1-2; D remains unclear. The V end lost 1 base, the J end lost 3 bases, and 6 bases lay between the germline ends. The CDR3 length is 13 residues. Germline V gene data show CDR1 as SGHVS and CDR2 as FQNEAQ. DNA for the CDR3: TGTGCCAGCAGCTTAGGAGCCTACTATGGCTACACCTTC. Protein: CASSLGAYYGYTF. Full variable domain (rest looked up from reference TRBV7-8 and TRBJ1-2): GAGVSQSPRYKVAKRGQDVALRCDPISGHVSLFWYQQALGQGPEFLTYFQNEAQLDKSGLPSDRFFAERPEGSVSTLKIQRTQQEDSAVYLCASSLGAYYGYTFGSGTRLTVV.

The rearrangement links TRBV3-1 (or the pseudogene TRBV3-2) to TRBJ2-5; 11 nucleotides match TRBD2. Germline assignment: CDR1 LGHDT and CDR2 YNNKEL (reference sequence). The V segment lost 4 bases and the J segment 5 bases; nucleotides outside the gene matches: 9. CDR3 length: 16 amino acids. The DNA for the CDR3 is TGTGCCAGCAGCCCGAGAGTAGCGGGAGGGGGGGAGACCCAGTACTTC. It is translated as CASSPRVAGGGETQYF.

J is TRBJ2-7 and V is TRBV24-1; 11 positions match TRBD2. Trimming cost V 2 bases and J 5 bases; bases outside gene matches: 7. The CDR3 totals 16 residues. Germline V gene data show CDR1 as KGHDR and CDR2 as SFDVKD. CDR3 sequence: CATSDSTSGSRNEQYF. The DNA for the CDR3 is TGTGCCACCAGTGATTCCACTAGCGGGAGTAGGAACGAGCAGTACTTC.

V gene TRBV6-5 combines with J gene TRBJ2-7, with 14 bases that match TRBD2. The V gene's germline CDR1 is MNHEY and CDR2 SVGAGI. The CDR3 runs 15 residues. V lost 6 bases and J lost 3; bases outside the gene matches: 4. CDR3 sequence (DNA): TGTGCCAGCAGACGCGGGACTAGCGGGAGCTACGAGCAGTACTTC. Encoded protein: CASRRGTSGSYEQYF.

V usage is TRBV2 and J usage is TRBJ2-7; 8 bases fit TRBD1. CDR1 and CDR2 from the germline V gene are SNHLY and FYNNEI. The CDR3 spans 14 residues. J was trimmed by 2 bases and V by 8 bases; bases with no gene match: 8. CDR3 nucleotide sequence: TGTGCCAGCCTCGCGGGACAGGTCACCTACGAGCAGTACTTC. Translating gives CASLAGQVTYEQYF.

Remarks on this clone: The junction shows a germline mismatch at one end, possibly a read error. The gene calls are TRBV7-7 and TRBJ2-2; maybe TRBD2 (5 bases). The germline CDR1 and CDR2 sequences are SSHAT and FNYEAQ (reference sequence). The CDR3 is 15 amino acids. The CDR3 region is CASSRSAGNTGELFF. In DNA form, the CDR3 reads TGTGCTAGCAGCCGCTCGGCGGGGAACACCGGGGAGCTGTTTTTT. The full variable domain, its missing parts supplied by reference TRBV7-7 and TRBJ2-2, is GAGVSQSPRYKVTKRGQDVTLRCDPISSHATLYWYQQALGQGPEFLTYFNYEAQPDKSGLPSDRFSAERPEGSISTLTIQRTEQRDSAMYRCASSRSAGNTGELFFGEGSRLTVL.

The V gene is TRBV5-1, the J gene TRBJ2-3; 9 bases fit TRBD1. This CDR3 is built from 14 residues. From germline, CDR1 is SGHRS and CDR2 YFSETQ. J gave up 3 bases and V 4 bases, and 3 bases lay outside the gene matches. The CDR3 DNA reads TGCGCCAGCAGCGCCGGGACAGGGACAGATACGCAGTATTTT. The encoded protein is CASSAGTGTDTQYF.

The gene calls are TRBV19 and TRBJ2-3; 7 bases align to TRBD2. The CDR3 extends over 15 amino acids. Germline V gene lookup returns CDR1 LNHDA and CDR2 SQIVND (reference sequence). J lost 3 bases, V lost 2 bases, and 5 bases had no gene match. The CDR3 spells CASSIKRGGTDTQYF. CDR3 coding DNA: TGTGCCAGTAGTATAAAAAGGGGAGGGACAGATACGCAGTATTTT.

This chain joins TRBV3-1 (or the pseudogene TRBV3-2) and TRBJ2-5; possibly TRBD2 for D (7 bases). CDR1 LGHDT and CDR2 YNNKEL come from the germline V gene (reference sequence). CDR3 length: 14 amino acids. Trimming took 1 base from V and 6 from J, leaving 12 bases between them. The CDR3: CASSQGGGEKTQYF. In DNA form, the CDR3 reads TGTGCCAGCAGCCAAGGGGGGGGCGAGAAGACCCAGTACTTC.

This rearrangement joins TRBV29-1 to TRBJ2-7; D not certain. Deletions cut 4 bases from V and 3 bases from J, with 10 bases between. This CDR3 comprises 12 residues. CDR1 is SQVTM and CDR2 is ANQGSEA in the germline V gene. In DNA, the CDR3 is TGCAGCGTTGGGCCCGTCAGCTACGAGCAGTACTTC. Amino acid sequence: CSVGPVSYEQYF.

This chain uses TRBV7-8 with TRBJ2-2; tentative D call: TRBD2 (6 bases). This CDR3 region has 15 residues. Germline CDR1 reads SGHVS; CDR2 reads FQNEAQ. The V gene lost 5 bases and the J gene lost 5 bases, with 15 bases spanning the gap. CDR3 amino acids: CASSLSGGRTGELFF. CDR3 nucleotide sequence: TGTGCCAGCAGCCTCAGCGGTGGGAGGACCGGGGAGCTGTTTTTT.

The chain has TRBV5-1 and TRBJ2-5; TRBD1 is a possible D gene (5 bases). The CDR3 sequence is 14 residues long. Trimming removed 3 bases from V and 3 bases from J, with 12 bases in between. The germline CDR1 and CDR2 sequences are SGHRS and YFSETQ. This chain's CDR3 is CASSWGRVKETQYF. The CDR3 region has the DNA TGCGCCAGCAGCTGGGGCCGGGTCAAAGAGACCCAGTACTTC.

This clone came up once. Here the CDR3 reads CASSPSGGSGADTQYF. The CDR3 nucleotides read TGTGCCAGCAGCCCCTCAGGGGGTAGCGGGGCAGATACGCAGTATTTT. V usage is TRBV11-3 and J usage is TRBJ2-3, with a tentative D call TRBD2 (8 bases). This CDR3 comprises 16 residues. Trimming removed 5 bases from V and 4 bases from J, with 19 bases in between. Germline assignment: CDR1 SGHNT and CDR2 YENEEA.

This chain connects TRBV14 to TRBJ2-5; TRBD2 agrees at 9 bases. This CDR3 has 17 residues. Trimming took 4 bases from V and 5 from J; bases not matched to a gene: 14. Germline CDR1 reads SGHDN; CDR2 reads FVKESK. In nucleotides, the CDR3 is TGTGCCAGCAGCCCCGGAGGGGTAGCGGGAGTACTCGAGACCCAGTACTTC. The encoded protein is CASSPGGVAGVLETQYF.

The V call is TRBV11-3, the J call TRBJ2-7, with D possibly matching TRBD1 (6 bases). This CDR3 comprises 14 residues. Germline V gene lookup returns CDR1 SGHNT and CDR2 YENEEA. Trimming took off 4 bases at V and 0 bases at J, with 10 bases between the two ends. For the CDR3, the DNA is TGTGCCAGCAGCTCCCGACAGGACTCCTACGAGCAGTACTTC. Translation gives CASSSRQDSYEQYF. The full variable domain, rest sourced from reference TRBV11-3 and TRBJ2-7, is EAGVVQSPRYKIIEKKQPVAFWCNPISGHNTLYWYLQNLGQGPELLIRYENEEAVDDSQLPKDRFSAERLKGVDSTLKIQPAELGDSAVYLCASSSRQDSYEQYFGPGTRLTVT.

CDR3 nucleotides: TGTGCCAGCAGCCCAAGCTCGGCCGGGACAGATACGCAGTATTTT. It codes for CASSPSSAGTDTQYF. The V gene is TRBV3-1 (or the pseudogene TRBV3-2), the J gene TRBJ2-3; D gene unclear. CDR1 LGHDT and CDR2 YNNKEL come from the germline V gene (reference sequence). The germline V and J ends were trimmed by 4 bases and 3 bases, with 14 bases remaining between them. The CDR3 length is 15 residues.

This clone was found a few times. The chain has TRBV7-2 and TRBJ2-2, with 16 bases matching TRBD2. The CDR3 runs 17 residues. V shed 3 bases and J 6 bases; nucleotides not matched to a gene: 4. Germline assignment: CDR1 SGHTA and CDR2 FQGNSA. The CDR3 region is CASSLGLAGGPSGELFF. As DNA, the CDR3 is TGTGCCAGCAGCTTGGGACTAGCGGGAGGGCCTTCCGGGGAGCTGTTTTTT.

The CDR3 here is CASSPQGTNQPQHF. The CDR3, as DNA: TGTGCCAGCAGCCCCCAGGGGACGAATCAGCCCCAGCATTTT. The V and J genes are TRBV9 and TRBJ1-5; TRBD1 is a possible D gene (6 bases). The CDR3 runs to 14 residues. V was clipped by 4 bases and J by 4 bases, with 12 bases between them. CDR1 and CDR2 from the germline V gene are SGDLS and YYNGEE.